This entry describes one T cell receptor (beta chain). What it binds is unknown. The trim removed 4 bases at V and 4 bases at J, leaving 6 bases unmatched. The CDR3 is made up of 16 amino acids. The germline gives CDR1 SEHNR, CDR2 FQNEAQ (reference sequence). The patients had HPV-negative, locally advanced oral cavity squamous cell carcinoma. This sample was taken from a study of neoadjuvant anti-PD-1 for oral cavity cancer. Study-wide background: Around day 43, patients without progression received a fourth nivolumab dose before surgery.

Whole-study results and caveats: Post-nivolumab, blood T cell clonality was significantly elevated in non-responders.

Assay: immunoSEQ multiplex PCR; the TCRdb copy retains only in-frame clones and omits some. The sample shows over 5,500 clones, 76% of them seen only once. The chain joins TRBV7-9 to TRBJ2-5; 13 nucleotides match TRBD2. Here the sequenced sample was PBMCs, taken before nivolumab (anti-PD-1) treatment. This receptor was taken from a person aged 35 to 85 with oral cavity squamous cell carcinoma. CDR3 residues: CASSSPTSGGSETQYF. The CDR3 DNA reads as TGTGCCAGCAGCTCTCCGACTAGCGGGGGGTCAGAGACCCAGTACTTC. The variable domain in full, with the rest retrieved from reference TRBV7-9 and TRBJ2-5, is DTGVSQNPRHKITKRGQNVTFRCDPISEHNRLYWYRQTLGQGPEFLTYFQNEAQLEKSRLLSDRFSAERPKGSFSTLEIQRTEQGDSAMYLCASSSPTSGGSETQYFGPGTRLLVL.